The clone carrying this TCR beta chain was seen at least ten times. The antigen is undetermined. The sample comes from a study of T cells in Graves' hyperthyroidism and ophthalmopathy. In the study overall: Prior to any treatment, at the point of initial diagnosis, peripheral blood was collected. Whole-study results and caveats: The majority of expanded thyroid clonotypes above 0.001 also appeared in blood.

A patient was excluded if there was uncontrolled infection, other autoimmune disease, pregnancy or lactation. The germline V and J ends were trimmed by 8 bases and 2 bases, with 10 bases remaining between them. Per germline, CDR1 SGHVS and CDR2 FQNEAQ. CDR3 size: 12 residues. RNA transcripts were the template for amplifying TCR beta CDR3 regions. In the first-round RT-PCR of the TCR CDR3, the HTBI primer set was used. Each CDR3 protein gets one entry after TCRdb re-called the multiplex PCR reads with MiXCR. The sample contains some 600,000 distinct CDR3 sequences, approximately 15% of which appear only once.

Sample: blood. The source is a woman aged 25-40 years with Graves' hyperthyroidism that later progressed to Graves' ophthalmopathy. J is TRBJ2-7 and V is TRBV7-8; D is unresolved. In DNA, the CDR3 is TGTGCCAGCTTAGGGCCGACCTACGAGCAGTACTTC. The encoded protein is CASLGPTYEQYF.